These 3 T cell receptor beta chains were all obtained from the same sample, sequenced in a study of T-cell reconstitution after alpha-beta-depleted transplantation in children. Preparation of the TCRbeta library was carried out with unique molecular identifiers. Each CDR3 protein is one row after TCRdb ran MiXCR on the PCR reads. The sample yields more than 200,000 distinct CDR3 sequences, approximately 24% seen once. Sequenced here: PBMCs, mostly from graft donor cells, sampled 360 days after TCRalphabeta/CD19-depleted stem cell transplant. The receptor set was obtained from a female patient aged 2 to 10 who had a stem cell transplant for congenital amegakaryocytic thrombocytopenia, so the T cells may come from the graft donor.

Concerning this clonotype itself: At one of its ends the junction is not consistent with the germline gene, which may arise from a read error. The rearrangement links TRBV2 to TRBJ2-3; 11 bases map to TRBD2. Germline V gene lookup returns CDR1 SNHLY and CDR2 FYNNEI. The CDR3 consists of 18 residues. CDR3 nucleotides: TGTGCCCGCAGCCCCTATGGGACTAGCGGAGCTAGCACAGATACGCAGTATTTT. Translated, it gives CARSPYGTSGASTDTQYF.

This clonotype showed up just a few times. The J gene is TRBJ2-1, the V gene TRBV10-2; a weak D match, TRBD2 (6 bases). The V and J ends lost 3 bases and 12 bases respectively, with 9 bases between them. This CDR3 is 11 amino acids long. Germline CDR1 WSHSY, CDR2 SAAADI. The chain's CDR3 is CASSENGRQFF. In nucleotides, the CDR3 is TGCGCCAGCAGTGAAAACGGGAGGCAGTTCTTC.

Only a few counts were recorded for this clonotype. The chain is built from TRBV4-1 and TRBJ1-6; maybe TRBD1 (5 bases). Germline V gene data show CDR1 as MGHRA and CDR2 as YSYEKL. The CDR3 spans 14 residues. Trimming removed 1 base at V and 15 bases at J, with 16 bases between. This CDR3 is CASSQVTPGRGLHF. CDR3 nucleotides: TGCGCCAGCAGCCAAGTAACGCCCGGGAGGGGCCTCCACTTT.